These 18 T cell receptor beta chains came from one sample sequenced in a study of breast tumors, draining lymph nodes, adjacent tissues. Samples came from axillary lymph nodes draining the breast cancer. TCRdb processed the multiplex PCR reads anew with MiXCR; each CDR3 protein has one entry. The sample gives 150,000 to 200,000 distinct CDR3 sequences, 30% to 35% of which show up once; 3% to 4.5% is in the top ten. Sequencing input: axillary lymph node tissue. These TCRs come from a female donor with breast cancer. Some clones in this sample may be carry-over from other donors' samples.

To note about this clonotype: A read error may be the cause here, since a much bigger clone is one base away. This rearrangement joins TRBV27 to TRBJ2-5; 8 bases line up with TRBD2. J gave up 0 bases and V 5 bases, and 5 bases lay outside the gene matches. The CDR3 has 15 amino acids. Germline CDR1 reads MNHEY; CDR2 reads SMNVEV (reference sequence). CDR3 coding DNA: TGTGCCAGCAGTAGACTAGCGAGAGACCAAGAGACCCAGTACTTC. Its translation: CASSRLARDQETQYF.

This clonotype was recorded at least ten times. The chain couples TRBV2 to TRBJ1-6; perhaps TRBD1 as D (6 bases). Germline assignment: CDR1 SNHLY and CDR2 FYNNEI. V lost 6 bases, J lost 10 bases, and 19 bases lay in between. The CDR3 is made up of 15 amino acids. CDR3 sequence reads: CASRKQGTGNSPLHF. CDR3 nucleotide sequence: TGTGCCAGCAGAAAACAGGGTACGGGAAACTCACCCCTCCACTTT.

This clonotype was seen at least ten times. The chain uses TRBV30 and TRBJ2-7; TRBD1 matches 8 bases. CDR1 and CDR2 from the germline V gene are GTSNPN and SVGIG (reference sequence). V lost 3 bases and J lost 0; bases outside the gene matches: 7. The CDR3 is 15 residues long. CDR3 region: CAWSQGAPLSYEQYF. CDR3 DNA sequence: TGTGCCTGGAGCCAGGGGGCTCCCCTCTCCTACGAGCAGTACTTC.

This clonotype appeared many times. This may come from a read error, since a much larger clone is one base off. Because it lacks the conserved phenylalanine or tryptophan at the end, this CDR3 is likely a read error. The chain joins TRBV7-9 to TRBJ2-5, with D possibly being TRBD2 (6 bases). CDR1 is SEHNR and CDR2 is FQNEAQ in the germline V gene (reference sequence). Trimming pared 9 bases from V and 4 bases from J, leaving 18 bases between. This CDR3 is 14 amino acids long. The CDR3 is CASWEAYPRETQYL. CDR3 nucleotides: TGTGCCAGTTGGGAGGCCTACCCTAGAGAGACCCAGTACCTC.

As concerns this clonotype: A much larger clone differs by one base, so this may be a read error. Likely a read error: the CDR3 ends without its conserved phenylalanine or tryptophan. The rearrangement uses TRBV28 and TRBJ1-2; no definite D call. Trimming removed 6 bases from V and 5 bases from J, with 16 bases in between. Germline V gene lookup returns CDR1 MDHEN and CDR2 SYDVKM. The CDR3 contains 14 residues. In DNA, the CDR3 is TGTGCCAGCAGCCCCGTCCGTTACGGGTATGGCTACACCCTC. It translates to CASSPVRYGYGYTL.

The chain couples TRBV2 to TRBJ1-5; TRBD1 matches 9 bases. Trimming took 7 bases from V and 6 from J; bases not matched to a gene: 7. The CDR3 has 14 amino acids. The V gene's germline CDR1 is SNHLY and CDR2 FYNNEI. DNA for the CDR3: TGTGCCAGCAATACAGGGGGCGCGGGTCAGCCCCAGCATTTT. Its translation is CASNTGGAGQPQHF.

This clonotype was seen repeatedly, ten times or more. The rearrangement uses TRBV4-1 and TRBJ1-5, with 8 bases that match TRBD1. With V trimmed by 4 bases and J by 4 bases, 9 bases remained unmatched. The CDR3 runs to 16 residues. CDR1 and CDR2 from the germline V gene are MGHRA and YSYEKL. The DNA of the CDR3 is TGCGCCAGCAGCCCAGCCGGACAGGGTCGTAATCAGCCCCAGCATTTT. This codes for CASSPAGQGRNQPQHF.

In nucleotides, the CDR3 is TGTGCCAGCAGCTCGTGGGGGTTGGACAGTTCCTCTGGAAACACCATATATTTT. Translated, it gives CASSSWGLDSSSGNTIYF. The V and J genes are TRBV7-2 and TRBJ1-3, with a tentative D call TRBD1 (6 bases). Germline V lookup: CDR1 SGHTA, CDR2 FQGNSA. V lost 4 bases, J lost 0 bases, and 19 bases lay in between. The CDR3 contains 18 residues.

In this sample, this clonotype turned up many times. The CDR3 sequence: CASSRRTGGNQPQHF. The CDR3 bases are TGTGCCAGCAGCCGAAGGACAGGGGGCAATCAGCCCCAGCATTTT. The gene calls are TRBV5-6 and TRBJ1-5, with 9 bases that match TRBD1. Germline trimming cut 4 bases from V and 2 bases from J; bases unmatched to any gene: 4. CDR1 and CDR2 from the germline V gene are SGHDT and YYEEEE. The CDR3 runs 15 residues. The variable domain in full, completed from reference TRBV5-6 and TRBJ1-5, reads DAGVTQSPTHLIKTRGQQVTLRCSPKSGHDTVSWYQQALGQGPQFIFQYYEEEERQRGNFPDRFSGHQFPNYSSELNVNALLLGDSALYLCASSRRTGGNQPQHFGDGTRLSIL.

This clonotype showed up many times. The chain's CDR3 is CSARETGTRRSPLHF. CDR3 DNA: TGCAGTGCTAGAGAGACAGGGACGAGGCGCTCACCCCTCCACTTT. This chain links TRBV20-1 with TRBJ1-6; 7 bases map to TRBD1. The germline V gene has CDR1 DFQATT and CDR2 SNEGSKA (reference sequence). With V trimmed by 0 bases and J by 10 bases, 9 bases remained unmatched. CDR3 length: 15 amino acids.

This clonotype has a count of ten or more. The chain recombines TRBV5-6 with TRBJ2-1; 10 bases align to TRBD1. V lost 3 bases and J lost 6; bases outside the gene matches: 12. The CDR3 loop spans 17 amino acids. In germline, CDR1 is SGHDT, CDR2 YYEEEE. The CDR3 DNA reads TGTGCCAGCAGCTCCATCCCGGGGGGGACAGGGGTCAATGAGCAGTTCTTC. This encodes CASSSIPGGTGVNEQFF.

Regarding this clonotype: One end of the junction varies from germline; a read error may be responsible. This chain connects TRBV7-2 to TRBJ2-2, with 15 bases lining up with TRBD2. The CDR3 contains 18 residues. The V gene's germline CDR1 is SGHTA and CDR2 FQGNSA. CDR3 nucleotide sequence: TGTGCCGGCAGCTCCTCGGGACTAGCGGGAGGTGTAACCGGGGAGCTGTTTTTT. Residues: CAGSSSGLAGGVTGELFF.

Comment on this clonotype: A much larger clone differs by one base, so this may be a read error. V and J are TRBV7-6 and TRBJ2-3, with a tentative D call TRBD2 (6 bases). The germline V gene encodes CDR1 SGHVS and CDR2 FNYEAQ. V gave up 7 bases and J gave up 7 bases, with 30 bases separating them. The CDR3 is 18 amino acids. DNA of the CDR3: TGTGCCAGCAACAAGGGACGGGAGCCCCCAGGGAGGACACATACGCAGTATTTT. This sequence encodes CASNKGREPPGRTHTQYF. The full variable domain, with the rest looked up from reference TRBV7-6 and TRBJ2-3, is GAGVSQSPRYKVTKRGQDVALRCDPISGHVSLYWYRQALGQGPEFLTYFNYEAQQDKSGLPNDRFSAERPEGSISTLTIQRTEQRDSAMYRCASNKGREPPGRTHTQYFGPGTRLTVL.

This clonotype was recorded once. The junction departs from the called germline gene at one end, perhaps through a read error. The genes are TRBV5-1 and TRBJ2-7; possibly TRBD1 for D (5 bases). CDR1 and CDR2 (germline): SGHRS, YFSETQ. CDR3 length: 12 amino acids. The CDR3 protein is CASGSNRREHYF. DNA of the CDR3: TGCGCCAGCGGCTCTAACAGGCGCGAGCACTACTTC.

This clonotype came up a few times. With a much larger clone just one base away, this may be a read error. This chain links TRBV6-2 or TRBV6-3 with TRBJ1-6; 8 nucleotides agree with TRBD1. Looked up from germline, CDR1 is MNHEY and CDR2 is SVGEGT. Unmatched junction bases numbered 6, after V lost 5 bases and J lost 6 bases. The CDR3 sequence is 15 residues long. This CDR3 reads CASSHRTGSNSPLHF. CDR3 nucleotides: TGTGCCAGCAGTCACCGGACAGGGAGTAATTCACCCCTCCACTTT.

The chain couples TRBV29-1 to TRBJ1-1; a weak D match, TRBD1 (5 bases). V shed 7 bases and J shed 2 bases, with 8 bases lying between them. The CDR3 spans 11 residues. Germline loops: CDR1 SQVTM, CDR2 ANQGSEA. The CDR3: CSGGHNTEAFF. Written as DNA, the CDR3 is TGCAGCGGGGGCCACAACACTGAAGCTTTCTTT. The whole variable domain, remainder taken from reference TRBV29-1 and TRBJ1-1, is SAVISQKPSRDICQRGTSLTIQCQVDSQVTMMFWYRQQPGQSLTLIATANQGSEATYESGFVIDKFPISRPNLTFSTLTVSNMSPEDSSIYLCSGGHNTEAFFGQGTRLTVV.

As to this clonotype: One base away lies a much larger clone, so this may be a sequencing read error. The CDR3 sequence is CASSYRLVIGGNEQLF. The CDR3 DNA reads as TGTGCCAGCAGTTACAGACTTGTGATTGGGGGAAATGAGCAGCTCTTC. The chain couples TRBV6-5 to TRBJ2-1; D may match TRBD1 or TRBD2 (5 bases each). CDR1 and CDR2 from the germline V gene are MNHEY and SVGAGI. The CDR3 runs to 16 residues.

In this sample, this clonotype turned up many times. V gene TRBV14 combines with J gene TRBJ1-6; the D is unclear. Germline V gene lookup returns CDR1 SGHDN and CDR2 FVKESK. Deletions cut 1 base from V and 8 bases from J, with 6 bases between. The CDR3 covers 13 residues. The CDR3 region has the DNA TGTGCCAGCAGCCAAGTTCCGGATTCACCCCTCCACTTT. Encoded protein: CASSQVPDSPLHF.